This T cell receptor beta chain was documented in a study of B cell selection in AIRE deficiency. General study results and limits: Around 31% of healthy-shared Treg TCRbeta sequences appeared in patient Tconv cells. Patient Tconv and Treg cells showed healthy-like TCRBV usage, CDR3 length, diversity. Healthy donors alone shared roughly 32% of 4,000 or so Treg sequences; patients alone approximately 9.3%.

On this clone: Its antigen is as yet unknown.

The regulatory T cell sort gate was CD4+CD25hiCD127low/negative. Sequencing used immunoSEQ multiplex PCR; TCRdb keeps in-frame clones, though not all of them. The sample shows 23,000 or so clones, 85% to 95% of them seen only once. Specimen: CD4+CD25+ Tregs sorted from PBMCs. The sequence was obtained from a human donor in good health.

CDR3 amino acids: CASSLQGTASGNTIYF. CDR3 coding DNA: TGTGCCAGCAGCCTCCAAGGGACAGCCTCTGGAAACACCATATATTTT. The chain is built from TRBV7-2 and TRBJ1-3, with TRBD1 matching over 7 bases. J gave up 0 bases and V 5 bases, and 7 bases lay outside the gene matches. Germline CDR1 SGHTA, CDR2 FQGNSA. The CDR3 covers 16 residues.